The T cell receptor beta chain described here comes from a study of blood T cell repertoires in COVID-19. Libraries were prepared by immunoSEQ multiplex PCR; TCRdb keeps only in-frame clonotypes and omits some of them. This repertoire shows around 100,000 clones, roughly nine tenths found once; its top ten account for 7% to 9.5%. Notes on this clone: Other DNA sequences within the sample encode an identical CDR3.

Sequencing was performed on peripheral blood. This receptor was taken from a man aged 25 to 40 in a cohort sampled during active COVID-19.

The CDR3 sequence is CASSPGQGAYEQYF. CDR3 sequence (DNA): TGTGCCAGCTCACCGGGACAGGGAGCCTACGAGCAGTACTTC. This chain uses TRBV18 with TRBJ2-7; 9 bases fit TRBD1. The CDR3 totals 14 residues. Germline V gives CDR1 KGHSH, CDR2 LQKENI. V dropped 3 bases and J dropped 2; count of bases not matched to a gene: 2.